This TCR beta chain appears in the sequencing data of a study of T cell responses to AZD1222 COVID-19 vaccine (dated by TCRdb to the early 2020s). Study-level background: A total of approximately 230 trial participants underwent TCR sequencing, of whom 200 to 220 received two doses of AZD1222 and about 26 received two doses of the MenACWY control vaccine. Enrollment into the trials was organized by age into subgroups of 18-55, 56-69 and 70-plus years, and those subgroups contained roughly 150, 30 and 60 TCR-sequenced participants, respectively. The paper's findings and limits, for the study overall: The whole spike protein was spanned by vaccine-associated CD4 TCRs, and dominant responses were seen in regions 160-218 and 743-854. The 56-69-year group was small, and its depth increase did not reach significance, likely because of low power. After two AZD1222 doses, spike-specific TCR breadth and depth were significantly higher than at day 0 and than in MenACWY recipients. Epitopes outside the regions mutated in the B.1.351 and B.1.1.7 variants were reportedly recognized by nearly half of the unique spike-specific TCRs. Participants were mostly white British and included more females than males, and it was suggested by the authors that clonal diversity may have been underestimated. Conclusions about previously exposed vaccinees are limited, since just five to seven AZD1222 recipients were seropositive for SARS-CoV-2 at baseline. Because no day 14 peak-response samples were available, the repertoires could be characterized only after the peak T cell response.

The time point label for this specimen denotes: about 28 days (+/-7) after the second vaccine dose. Because spike-specific TCR depth and breadth did not differ between the two schedules, AZD1222 recipients who got a second dose at roughly 4 weeks were pooled with those who got a second dose at roughly 12 weeks. Vaccinee samples were obtained from the UK trials COV001 and COV002, which included a single-blind randomized controlled phase 2/3 trial of AZD1222 (ChAdOx1 nCoV-19) in healthy adults. For TCRbeta chain sequencing, PBMC samples were collected from trial participants at day 0 and at day 28 after the second dose. CDR1 and CDR2, per the germline V gene, are MNHNS and SASEGT. From cysteine to phenylalanine, the CDR3 is 15 amino acids long. The retained sequence is limited to the CDR3, 45 bases, with the frame set at the first base. Deletion took 3 bases off V and 5 bases off J, with a span of 13 bases between the germline ends.

The CDR3 regions of human TCRbeta chains were subjected to immunosequencing. As for the original processing: Repertoire TCRs were checked for matches against a reference library of SARS-CoV-2-specific TCRs that had been generated using the MIRA antigen-specificity platform. Breadth was defined as the fraction of unique TCRs that were SARS-CoV-2-associated, and depth was defined as the fraction of total T cells that were SARS-CoV-2-associated. Each spike-specific TCR was assigned to its reactive spike region and to a CD4 or CD8 class using the MIRA data. Log10-transformed breadth and depth values were compared by one-way ANOVA with Sidak's multiple comparisons tests. TCRdb's version of the immuneACCESS table is confined to in-frame rearrangements and falls short of the full clone set. An unresolved V gene accounts for under half of the shortfall where checked; the remainder is of unknown origin. Clone size and the V and J calls come from that table; the DNA yielded D and trimming. In this sample the table shows around 89,000 clones, around 91% of which occur a single time. The ten most abundant clones make up about 5.5% of the sample.

Notes on this clone: Its specific antigen is unknown. Base-call qualities are not available, and no considerably larger clone is one nucleotide away.

This chain is built from TRBV6-1 and TRBJ1-4; D gene: possibly TRBD1, on 6 matching bases. This material consisted of peripheral blood, taken 28 days after the second AZD1222 dose. The sequence was collected from an adult who received the AZD1222 COVID-19 vaccine. The bases read TGTGCCAGCAGTGAGGGGGCAGCTTCGAATGAAAAACTGTTTTTT. Its translation reads: CASSEGAASNEKLFF.